The 28 T cell receptor beta chains below were found in one sample sequenced in a study of metastatic and nonmetastatic thyroid tumors. Patients were all untreated before their thyroid surgery. TCRdb re-called the PCR reads with MiXCR. This repertoire shows roughly 18,000 clones, under 25% found once; its top ten account for over 15%. Sample: tumor tissue. The receptor set was obtained from a female donor with papillary thyroid cancer or a benign thyroid nodule (not recorded which). Some clones in this sample may be carry-over from other donors' samples.

The rearrangement links TRBV11-1 to TRBJ2-2; D is unresolved. The CDR3 runs to 19 residues. With 2 bases removed from V and 0 bases from J, the gap between germline ends came to 19 bases. Germline V CDR1 and CDR2: SGHAT, FQDESV (reference sequence). CDR3 sequence: CASSLRTTMGTANTGELFF. For the CDR3, the DNA is TGTGCCAGCAGCTTACGTACTACTATGGGCACCGCGAACACCGGGGAGCTGTTTTTT.

This clone was counted ten times or more. The chain employs TRBV12-3 or TRBV12-4 and TRBJ1-1; D gene uncertain. Trimming stripped 3 bases from V and 7 bases from J, with 12 bases between. The CDR3 consists of 13 residues. Here the CDR3 reads CASSLVTESEAFF. CDR3 nucleotides: TGTGCCAGCAGTTTGGTGACGGAGAGTGAAGCTTTCTTT.

The chain combines TRBV7-8 with TRBJ1-1; no clear D gene. The ends were cut back, 5 bases at V and 6 bases at J, with 7 bases in the middle. There are 11 residues in the CDR3. Germline CDR1 reads SGHVS; CDR2 reads FQNEAQ. The DNA of the CDR3 is TGTGCCAGCAGCGCACAAGCTGAAGCTTTCTTT. It specifies CASSAQAEAFF. The complete variable domain, with remaining parts taken from reference TRBV7-8 and TRBJ1-1, reads GAGVSQSPRYKVAKRGQDVALRCDPISGHVSLFWYQQALGQGPEFLTYFQNEAQLDKSGLPSDRFFAERPEGSVSTLKIQRTQQEDSAVYLCASSAQAEAFFGQGTRLTVV.

This clone turned up a few times. The CDR3, as DNA: TGTGCCAGCAGTTTACAAATTTCAGGCACCTACGAGCAGTACTTC. Translating it yields CASSLQISGTYEQYF. This chain uses TRBV27 with TRBJ2-7; D is unresolved. Trimming took off 2 bases at V and 2 bases at J, with 13 bases between the two ends. CDR1 is MNHEY and CDR2 is SMNVEV in the germline V gene (reference sequence). The CDR3 is 15 amino acids.

This clone showed up many times. This sequence joins TRBV30 and TRBJ2-7, with TRBD2 matching 10 bases. After removal of 2 bases from V and 3 bases from J, the junction contained 22 bases not matched to a gene. This CDR3 contains 20 residues. Per the germline V gene, CDR1 is GTSNPN and CDR2 is SVGIG (reference sequence). The CDR3 is CAWSPLFSSGRIARRYEQYF. CDR3 sequence (DNA): TGTGCCTGGAGTCCTCTCTTCTCTAGCGGGAGAATTGCTAGGCGCTACGAGCAGTACTTC.

Many counts were recorded for this clone. This chain joins TRBV5-1 and TRBJ2-3; 10 bases are shared with TRBD2. V trimming: 8 bases; J trimming: 2 bases; junction bases outside the gene matches: 8. The CDR3 extends over 15 amino acids. The V gene's germline CDR1 is SGHRS and CDR2 YFSETQ. The CDR3 DNA follows: TGCGCCAGTTCTGAAGCGGGAGGGACCACAGATACGCAGTATTTT. This codes for CASSEAGGTTDTQYF.

The chain uses TRBV6-9 and TRBJ1-1; D is unclear. The germline CDR1 and CDR2 sequences are MNHGY and SVAAGI. Trimming shortened V by 6 bases and J by 6 bases, and 17 bases separated the two germline ends. CDR3 length: 14 residues. CDR3 in amino acids: CASSYQPGCSEAFF. The CDR3 DNA follows: TGTGCCAGCAGCTACCAGCCCGGGTGCTCTGAAGCTTTCTTT.

This clone was picked up a small number of times. V and J are TRBV12-3 or TRBV12-4 and TRBJ1-3, with D unresolved. V lost 5 bases and J 0 bases, leaving 8 bases between the germline ends. The CDR3 is 14 residues long. CDR3 loop: CASSPTSSGNTIYF. CDR3 sequence (DNA): TGTGCCAGCAGTCCAACGAGCTCTGGAAACACCATATATTTT.

In its sample, this clone was seen many times. The V call is TRBV29-1, the J call TRBJ2-7, with D tentatively TRBD2 (6 bases). The CDR3 has 14 residues. Trimming pared 6 bases from V and 4 bases from J, leaving 19 bases between. Germline values: CDR1 SQVTM, CDR2 ANQGSEA. The CDR3 is CSVGLAGPRYEQYF. The CDR3 nucleotides read TGCAGCGTGGGACTGGCGGGGCCAAGGTACGAGCAGTACTTC.

This clone was recorded many times. The chain links TRBV2 to TRBJ2-1; 9 nucleotides agree with TRBD1. The CDR3 is made up of 16 amino acids. J lost 6 bases, V lost 5 bases, and 11 bases had no gene match. Germline-derived CDR1 and CDR2 are SNHLY and FYNNEI. The CDR3 DNA reads as TGTGCCAGCAGTTTTGACAGGGGGATACTTCCCAATGAGCAGTTCTTC. Its protein is CASSFDRGILPNEQFF.

V gene TRBV6-5 combines with J gene TRBJ2-7; 7 bases line up with TRBD2. The V gene's germline CDR1 is MNHEY and CDR2 SVGAGI. V lost 4 bases, J lost 0 bases, and 6 bases stayed unmatched. This CDR3 region has 15 residues. In DNA, the CDR3 is TGTGCCAGCAGTTCCGGTGGCGGGAGCTCCTACGAGCAGTACTTC. Protein sequence: CASSSGGGSSYEQYF.

By proportion, this clone is hyperexpanded. The V call is TRBV27, the J call TRBJ2-7, with 11 positions matching TRBD2. The length of the CDR3 is 18 residues. The germline CDR1 and CDR2 sequences are MNHEY and SMNVEV (reference sequence). The V segment lost 5 bases and the J segment 4 bases; nucleotides outside the gene matches: 16. The CDR3 here is CASSQAEGTSGAPYEQYF. Written as DNA, the CDR3 is TGTGCCAGCAGTCAGGCCGAGGGGACTAGCGGAGCCCCTTACGAGCAGTACTTC.

This clone has ten or more counts. The rearrangement uses TRBV6-1 and TRBJ2-7, with D maybe TRBD1 (7 bases). Germline V gene data show CDR1 as MNHNS and CDR2 as SASEGT. This CDR3 is built from 13 residues. V dropped 3 bases and J dropped 3 bases, with 9 bases sitting between them. The DNA for the CDR3 is TGTGCCAGCAGTGAGCAGGGGGGCTACGAGCAGTACTTC. Its protein is CASSEQGGYEQYF.

This clone was recorded at least ten times. The same CDR3 is also encoded by other DNA sequences in this sample. The CDR3 DNA is TGTGCCAGCAGTTACTCGTTCCAGGCTGGCTACACCTTC. Its protein is CASSYSFQAGYTF. The chain is built from TRBV6-2 or TRBV6-3 and TRBJ1-2; D uncertain. V lost 0 bases to trimming and J lost 7 bases, with 9 bases between them. Germline V gene lookup returns CDR1 MNHEY and CDR2 SVGEGT. This CDR3 comprises 13 residues.

Comments on this clone: As the CDR3 is not closed by the conserved phenylalanine or tryptophan, this likely results from a read error. The CDR3 nucleotides read TGTGCCAGCACTCGAGTTGGATCCCGAGGAGATACGCAGTATTCT. This sequence encodes CASTRVGSRGDTQYS. J is TRBJ2-3 and V is TRBV11-2; no reliable D call. The CDR3 has 15 residues. V dropped 7 bases and J dropped 5 bases, with 19 bases sitting between them. In germline, CDR1 is SGHAT, CDR2 FQNNGV.

This clone has ten or more counts. Just one base apart from a much larger clone, this may be a read error. The chain is built from TRBV28 and TRBJ2-7; D gene uncertain. The V gene's germline CDR1 is MDHEN and CDR2 SYDVKM. The CDR3 is made up of 14 amino acids. CDR3 amino acids: CASSPLWRFYEQHF. The CDR3 nucleotides are TGTGCCAGCAGTCCCCTATGGCGGTTCTACGAGCAGCACTTC.

There are many counts of this clone. CDR3: CASSPRGGGSPSGANVLTF. CDR3 bases: TGTGCCAGCAGCCCCCGAGGGGGCGGGAGCCCCTCTGGGGCCAACGTCCTGACTTTC. The rearrangement uses TRBV4-2 and TRBJ2-6, with D tentatively TRBD1 or TRBD2 (7 bases each). Per germline, CDR1 LGHNA and CDR2 YNFKEQ. The CDR3 totals 19 residues. The V and J ends lost 4 bases and 0 bases respectively, with 19 bases between them.

The chain employs TRBV9 and TRBJ1-2, with D unresolved. The CDR3 is 12 residues long. CDR1 and CDR2 (germline): SGDLS, YYNGEE. V was cut by 0 bases and J by 4 bases, with 4 bases left in between. The DNA for the CDR3 is TGTGCCAGCAGCGTAGAAGGCTATGGCTACACCTTC. It is translated as CASSVEGYGYTF.

This clone was detected ten times or more. This sequence joins TRBV7-2 and TRBJ2-5; D not certain. Germline-derived CDR1 and CDR2 are SGHTA and FQGNSA. The V gene lost 1 base and the J gene lost 2 bases, with 14 bases spanning the gap. The CDR3 is 16 amino acids. The CDR3 sequence is CASSLGVSRKQETQYF. As DNA, the CDR3 is TGTGCCAGCAGCTTAGGGGTCTCTAGGAAACAAGAGACCCAGTACTTC.

This clone was counted many times. The chain uses TRBV6-1 and TRBJ1-5; TRBD1 aligns across 7 bases. From germline, CDR1 is MNHNS and CDR2 SASEGT. This CDR3 is built from 15 residues. Losses at the gene ends were 6 bases for V and 0 bases for J; bases not matched to a gene: 5. The CDR3 DNA is TGTGCCAGCAGCGATGGACAGGTTAGCAATCAGCCCCAGCATTTT. This sequence encodes CASSDGQVSNQPQHF.

By share, this clone counts as medium-sized (0.01 to 0.1%). This sample also contains other DNA sequences that code for the same CDR3. The V gene is TRBV7-3, the J gene TRBJ2-1, with D unresolved. From germline, CDR1 is SGHTA and CDR2 FQGTGA. The V gene lost 0 bases and the J gene lost 7 bases, with 7 bases spanning the gap. The CDR3 totals 13 residues. CDR3 loop: CASSLTGWNEQFF. CDR3 nucleotides: TGTGCCAGCAGCTTAACTGGGTGGAATGAGCAGTTCTTC. The whole variable domain, filled in from reference TRBV7-3 and TRBJ2-1, reads GAGVSQTPSNKVTEKGKYVELRCDPISGHTALYWYRQSLGQGPEFLIYFQGTGAADDSGLPNDRFFAVRPEGSVSTLKIQRTERGDSAVYLCASSLTGWNEQFFGPGTRLTVL.

Ten or more counts support this clone. The gene calls are TRBV29-1 and TRBJ2-3; no clear D. The CDR3 runs 13 residues. V dropped 3 bases and J dropped 6 bases, with 13 bases sitting between them. CDR1 is SQVTM, CDR2 ANQGSEA, per germline. The CDR3 nucleotides read TGCAGCGTTGAGGGTGGGATTGGGGATACGCAGTATTTT. Its translation: CSVEGGIGDTQYF.

V and J are TRBV6-1 and TRBJ1-5; possibly TRBD1 for D (5 bases). The CDR3 is 15 amino acids. V lost 6 bases, J lost 0 bases, and 12 bases lay in between. Germline CDR1 MNHNS, CDR2 SASEGT. DNA for the CDR3: TGTGCCAGCAGCGGGACCGGGTATAGCAATCAGCCCCAGCATTTT. It encodes CASSGTGYSNQPQHF.

This clone showed up many times. The CDR3 carries no conserved terminal phenylalanine or tryptophan, so it likely arises from a read error. The chain has TRBV20-1 and TRBJ2-3; 8 nucleotides agree with TRBD2. The CDR3 consists of 14 residues. From germline, CDR1 is DFQATT and CDR2 SNEGSKA (reference sequence). Trimming at V came to 6 bases and at J to 5 bases, leaving 10 bases not matched to a gene. For the CDR3, the DNA is TGCAGTGCCCTAGCGGGTGATGGAGGAGATACGCAGTATCTT. This codes for CSALAGDGGDTQYL.

This clone was seen ten or more times. V usage is TRBV28 and J usage is TRBJ2-1; D unresolved. The length of the CDR3 is 15 residues. Germline loops: CDR1 MDHEN, CDR2 SYDVKM. V lost 5 bases and J 9 bases, leaving 20 bases between the germline ends. CDR3 sequence (DNA): TGTGCCAGCAGTATTTCAGCGTCCGACGGTGGTGAGCAGTTCTTC. Protein product: CASSISASDGGEQFF. Full variable domain (outside the CDR3, taken from reference TRBV28 and TRBJ2-1): DVKVTQSSRYLVKRTGEKVFLECVQDMDHENMFWYRQDPGLGLRLIYFSYDVKMKEKGDIPEGYSVSREKKERFSLILESASTNQTSMYLCASSISASDGGEQFFGPGTRLTVL.

In its sample, this clone was seen many times. The chain combines TRBV7-2 with TRBJ1-6, with D possibly matching TRBD1 (5 bases). V was shortened by 0 bases and J by 10 bases, with 7 bases between the two germline ends. This CDR3 has 13 amino acids. The V gene's germline CDR1 is SGHTA and CDR2 FQGNSA. The DNA for the CDR3 is TGTGCCAGCAGCTTAGCCAGGGACTCACCCCTCCACTTT. It is translated as CASSLARDSPLHF. The whole variable domain, remainder taken from reference TRBV7-2 and TRBJ1-6, is GAGVSQSPSNKVTEKGKDVELRCDPISGHTALYWYRQSLGQGLEFLIYFQGNSAPDKSGLPSDRFSAERTGGSVSTLTIQRTQQEDSAVYLCASSLARDSPLHFGNGTRLTVT.

In this sample, this clone turned up many times. The rearrangement links TRBV30 to TRBJ2-1; 9 bases are a match to TRBD2. Per the germline V gene, CDR1 is GTSNPN and CDR2 is SVGIG (reference sequence). The V gene end was trimmed by 0 bases and the J gene end by 8 bases; junction bases not matched to a gene: 8. CDR3 size: 15 residues. The CDR3 reads CAWSVGAGGGDEQFF. The CDR3 DNA follows: TGTGCCTGGAGTGTAGGCGCGGGAGGGGGGGATGAGCAGTTCTTC.

This clone was counted many times. This chain uses TRBV11-2 with TRBJ2-1, with 9 bases identical to TRBD2. The CDR3 is 17 residues long. V lost 0 bases, J lost 7 bases, and 10 bases stayed unmatched. CDR1 and CDR2 from the germline V gene are SGHAT and FQNNGV. CDR3 DNA: TGTGCCAGCAGCTTAGAGGGGAGCGGGAGGACTCAAAATGAGCAGTTCTTC. It translates to CASSLEGSGRTQNEQFF.